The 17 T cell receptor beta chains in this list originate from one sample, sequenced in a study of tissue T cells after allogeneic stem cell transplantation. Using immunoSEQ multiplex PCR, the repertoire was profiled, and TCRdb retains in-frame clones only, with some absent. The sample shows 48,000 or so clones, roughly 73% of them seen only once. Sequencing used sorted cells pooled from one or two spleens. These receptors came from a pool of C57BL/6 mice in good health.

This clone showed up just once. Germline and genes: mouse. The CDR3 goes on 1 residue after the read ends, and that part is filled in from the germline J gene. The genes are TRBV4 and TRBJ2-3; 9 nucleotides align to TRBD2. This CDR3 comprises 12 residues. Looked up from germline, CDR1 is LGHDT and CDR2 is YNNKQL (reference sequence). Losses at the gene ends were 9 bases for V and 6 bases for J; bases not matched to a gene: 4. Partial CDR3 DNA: TGTGCCAGACTGGGGGGATCGGAAACGCTGTAT. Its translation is CARLGGSETLY. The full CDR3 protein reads CARLGGSETLYF.

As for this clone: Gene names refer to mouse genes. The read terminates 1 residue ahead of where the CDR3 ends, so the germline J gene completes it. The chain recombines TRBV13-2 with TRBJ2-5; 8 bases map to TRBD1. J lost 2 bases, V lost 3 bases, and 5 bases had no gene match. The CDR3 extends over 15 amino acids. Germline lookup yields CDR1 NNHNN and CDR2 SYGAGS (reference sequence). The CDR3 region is CASGGNRGSQDTQYF. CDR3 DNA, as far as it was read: TGTGCCAGCGGTGGAAACAGGGGGAGCCAAGACACCCAGTAC.

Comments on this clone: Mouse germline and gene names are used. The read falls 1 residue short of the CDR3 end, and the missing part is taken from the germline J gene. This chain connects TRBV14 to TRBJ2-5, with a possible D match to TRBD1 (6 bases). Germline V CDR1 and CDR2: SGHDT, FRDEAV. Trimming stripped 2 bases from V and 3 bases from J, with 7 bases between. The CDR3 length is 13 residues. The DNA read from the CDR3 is TGTGCCAGCAGTTTAAGGGGGCAAGACACCCAGTAC. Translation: CASSLRGQDTQY. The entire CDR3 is CASSLRGQDTQYF.

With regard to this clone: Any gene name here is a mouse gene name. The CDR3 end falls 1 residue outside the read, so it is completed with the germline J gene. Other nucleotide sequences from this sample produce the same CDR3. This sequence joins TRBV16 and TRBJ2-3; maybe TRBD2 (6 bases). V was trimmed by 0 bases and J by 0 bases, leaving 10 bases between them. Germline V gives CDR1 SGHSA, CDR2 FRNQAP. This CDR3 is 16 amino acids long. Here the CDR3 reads CASSLDSWGSAETLYF. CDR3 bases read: TGTGCAAGCAGCTTAGATTCCTGGGGCAGTGCAGAAACGCTGTAT.

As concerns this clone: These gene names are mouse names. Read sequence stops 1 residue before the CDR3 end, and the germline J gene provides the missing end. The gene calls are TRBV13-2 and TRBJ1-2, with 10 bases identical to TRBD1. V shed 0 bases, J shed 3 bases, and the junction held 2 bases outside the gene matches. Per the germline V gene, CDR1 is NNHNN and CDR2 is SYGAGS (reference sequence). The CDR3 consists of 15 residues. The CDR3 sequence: CASGDAGTGDSDYTF. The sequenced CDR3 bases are TGTGCCAGCGGTGATGCCGGGACAGGGGACTCCGACTACACC.

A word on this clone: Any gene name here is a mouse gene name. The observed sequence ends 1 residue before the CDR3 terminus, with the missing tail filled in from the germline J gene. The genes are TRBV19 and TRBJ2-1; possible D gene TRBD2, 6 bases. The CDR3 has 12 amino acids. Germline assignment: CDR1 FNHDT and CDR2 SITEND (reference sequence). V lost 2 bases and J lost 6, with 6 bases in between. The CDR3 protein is CASSIGGAEQFF. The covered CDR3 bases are TGTGCCAGCAGTATTGGGGGTGCTGAGCAGTTC. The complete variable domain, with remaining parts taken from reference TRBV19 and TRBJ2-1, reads GGIITQTPKFLIGQEGQKLTLKCQQNFNHDTMYWYRQDSGKGLRLIYYSITENDLQKGDLSEGYDASREKKSSFSLTVTSAQKNEMAVFLCASSIGGAEQFFGPGTRLTVL.

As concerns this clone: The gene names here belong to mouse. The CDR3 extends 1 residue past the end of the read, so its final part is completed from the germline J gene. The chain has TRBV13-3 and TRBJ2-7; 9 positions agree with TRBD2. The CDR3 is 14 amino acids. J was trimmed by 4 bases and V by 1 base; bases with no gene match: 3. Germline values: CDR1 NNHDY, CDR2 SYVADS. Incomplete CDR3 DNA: TGTGCCAGCAGTGATAGGACTGGGGCTTATGAACAGTAC. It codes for CASSDRTGAYEQY. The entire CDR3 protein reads CASSDRTGAYEQYF.

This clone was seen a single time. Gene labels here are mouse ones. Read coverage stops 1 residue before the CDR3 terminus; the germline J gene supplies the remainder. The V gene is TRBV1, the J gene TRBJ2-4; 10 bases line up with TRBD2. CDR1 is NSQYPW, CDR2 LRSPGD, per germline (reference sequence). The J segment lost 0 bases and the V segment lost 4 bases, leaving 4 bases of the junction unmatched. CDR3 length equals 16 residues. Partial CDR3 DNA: TGCACCTGCAGTGGGGGGACTGGGGCTAGTCAAAACACCTTGTAC. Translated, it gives CTCSGGTGASQNTLY. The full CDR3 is CTCSGGTGASQNTLYF.

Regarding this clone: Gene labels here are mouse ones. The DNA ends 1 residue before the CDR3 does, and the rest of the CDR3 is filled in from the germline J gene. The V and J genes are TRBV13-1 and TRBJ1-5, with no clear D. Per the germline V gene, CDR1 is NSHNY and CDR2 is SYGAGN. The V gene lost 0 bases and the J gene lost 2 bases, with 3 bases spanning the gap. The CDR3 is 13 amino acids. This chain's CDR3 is CASSDEYNQAPLF. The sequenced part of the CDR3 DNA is TGTGCCAGCAGTGATGAATACAACCAGGCTCCGCTT.

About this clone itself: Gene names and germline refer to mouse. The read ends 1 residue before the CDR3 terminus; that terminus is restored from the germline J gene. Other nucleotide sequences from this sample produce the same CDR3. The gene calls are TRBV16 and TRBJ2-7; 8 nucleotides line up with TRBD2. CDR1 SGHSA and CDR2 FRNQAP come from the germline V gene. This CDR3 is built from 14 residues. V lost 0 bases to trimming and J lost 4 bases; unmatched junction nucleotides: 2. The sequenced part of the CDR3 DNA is TGTGCAAGCAGCTTAGATACTGGGGGTTATGAACAGTAC. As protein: CASSLDTGGYEQY. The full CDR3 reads CASSLDTGGYEQYF.

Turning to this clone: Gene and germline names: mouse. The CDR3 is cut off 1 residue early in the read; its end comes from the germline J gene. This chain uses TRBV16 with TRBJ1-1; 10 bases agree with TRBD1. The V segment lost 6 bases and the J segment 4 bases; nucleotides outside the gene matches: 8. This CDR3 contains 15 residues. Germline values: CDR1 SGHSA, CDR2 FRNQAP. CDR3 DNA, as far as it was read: TGTGCAAGCAGTTCTCCGGGACAGGGGATCACAGAAGTCTTC. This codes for CASSSPGQGITEVF. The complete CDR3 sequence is CASSSPGQGITEVFF.

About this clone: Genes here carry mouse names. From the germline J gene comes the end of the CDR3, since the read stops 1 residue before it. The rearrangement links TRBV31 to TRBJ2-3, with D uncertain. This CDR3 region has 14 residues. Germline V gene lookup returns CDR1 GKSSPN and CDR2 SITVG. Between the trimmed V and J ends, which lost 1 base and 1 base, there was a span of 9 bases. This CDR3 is CAWSPGRGAETLYF. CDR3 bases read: TGTGCCTGGAGTCCGGGGAGAGGTGCAGAAACGCTGTAT. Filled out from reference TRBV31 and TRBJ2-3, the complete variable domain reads AQTIHQWPVAEIKAVGSPLSLGCTIKGKSSPNLYWYWQATGGTLQQLFYSITVGQVESVVQLNLSASRPKDDQFILSTEKLLLSHSGFYLCAWSPGRGAETLYFGSGTRLTVL.

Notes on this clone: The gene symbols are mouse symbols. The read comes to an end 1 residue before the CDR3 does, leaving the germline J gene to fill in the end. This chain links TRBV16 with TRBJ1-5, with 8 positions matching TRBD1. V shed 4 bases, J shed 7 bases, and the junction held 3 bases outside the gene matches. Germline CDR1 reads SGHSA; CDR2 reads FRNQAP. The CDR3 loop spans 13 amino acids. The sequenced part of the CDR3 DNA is TGTGCAAGCAGCTCCGACAGGGGACAGGCTCCGCTT. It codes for CASSSDRGQAPL. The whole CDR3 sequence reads CASSSDRGQAPLF.

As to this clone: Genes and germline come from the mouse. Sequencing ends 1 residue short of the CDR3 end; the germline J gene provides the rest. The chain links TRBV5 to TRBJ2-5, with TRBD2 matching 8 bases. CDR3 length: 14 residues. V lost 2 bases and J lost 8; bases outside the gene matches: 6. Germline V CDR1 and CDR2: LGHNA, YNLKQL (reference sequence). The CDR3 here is CASSQRGGGVTQYF. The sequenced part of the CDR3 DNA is TGTGCCAGCAGCCAAAGAGGGGGGGGCGTCACCCAGTAC.

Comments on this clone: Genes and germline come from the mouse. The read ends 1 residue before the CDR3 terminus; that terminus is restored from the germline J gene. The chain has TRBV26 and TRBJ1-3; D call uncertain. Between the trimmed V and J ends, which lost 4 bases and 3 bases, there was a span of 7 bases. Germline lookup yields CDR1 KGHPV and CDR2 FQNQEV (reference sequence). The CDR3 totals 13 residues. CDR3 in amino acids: CASSQGNGNTLYF. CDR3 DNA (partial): TGTGCCAGCAGTCAAGGGAATGGAAATACGCTCTAT.

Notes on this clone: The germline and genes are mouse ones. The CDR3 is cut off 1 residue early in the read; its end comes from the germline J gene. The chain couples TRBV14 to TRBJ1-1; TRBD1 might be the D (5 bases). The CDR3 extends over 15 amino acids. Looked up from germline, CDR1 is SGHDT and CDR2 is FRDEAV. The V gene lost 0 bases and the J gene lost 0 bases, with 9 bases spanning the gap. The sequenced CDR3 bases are TGTGCCAGCAGTTTCTTAAGGACAACAAACACAGAAGTCTTC. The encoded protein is CASSFLRTTNTEVF. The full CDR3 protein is CASSFLRTTNTEVFF.

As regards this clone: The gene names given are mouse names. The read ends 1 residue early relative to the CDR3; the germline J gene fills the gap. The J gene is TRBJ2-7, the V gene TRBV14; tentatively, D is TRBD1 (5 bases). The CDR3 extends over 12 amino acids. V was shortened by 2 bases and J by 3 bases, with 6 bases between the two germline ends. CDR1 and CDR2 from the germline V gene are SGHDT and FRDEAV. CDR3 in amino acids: CASSLTVYEQYF. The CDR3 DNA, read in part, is TGTGCCAGCAGTTTGACAGTCTATGAACAGTAC.